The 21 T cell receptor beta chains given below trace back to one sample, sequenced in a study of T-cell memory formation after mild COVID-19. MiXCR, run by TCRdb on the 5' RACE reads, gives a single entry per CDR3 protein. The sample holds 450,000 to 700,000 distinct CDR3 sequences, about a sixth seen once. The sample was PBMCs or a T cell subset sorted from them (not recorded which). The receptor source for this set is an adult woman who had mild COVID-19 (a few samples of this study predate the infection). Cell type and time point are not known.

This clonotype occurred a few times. CDR3 loop: CASSQDRLAGVISTDTQYF. For the CDR3, the DNA is TGTGCCAGCAGCCAAGATCGACTAGCGGGGGTCATTAGCACAGATACGCAGTATTTT. The rearrangement uses TRBV14 and TRBJ2-3, with 12 nucleotides matching TRBD2. Per germline, CDR1 SGHDN and CDR2 FVKESK. The CDR3 sequence is 19 residues long. Unmatched junction bases numbered 7, after V lost 0 bases and J lost 0 bases.

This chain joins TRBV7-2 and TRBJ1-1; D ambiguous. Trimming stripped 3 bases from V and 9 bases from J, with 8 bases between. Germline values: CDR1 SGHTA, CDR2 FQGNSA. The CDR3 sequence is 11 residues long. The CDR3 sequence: CASSFARQAFF. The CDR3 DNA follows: TGTGCCAGCAGCTTTGCCCGCCAAGCTTTCTTT.

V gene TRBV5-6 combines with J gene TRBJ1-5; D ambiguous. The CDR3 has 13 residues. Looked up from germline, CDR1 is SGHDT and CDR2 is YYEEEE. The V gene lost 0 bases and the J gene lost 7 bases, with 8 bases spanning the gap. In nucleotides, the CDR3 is TGTGCCAGCAGCTTGGGCACTTCCCAGCCCCAGCATTTT. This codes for CASSLGTSQPQHF. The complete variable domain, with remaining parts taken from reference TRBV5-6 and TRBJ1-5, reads DAGVTQSPTHLIKTRGQQVTLRCSPKSGHDTVSWYQQALGQGPQFIFQYYEEEERQRGNFPDRFSGHQFPNYSSELNVNALLLGDSALYLCASSLGTSQPQHFGDGTRLSIL.

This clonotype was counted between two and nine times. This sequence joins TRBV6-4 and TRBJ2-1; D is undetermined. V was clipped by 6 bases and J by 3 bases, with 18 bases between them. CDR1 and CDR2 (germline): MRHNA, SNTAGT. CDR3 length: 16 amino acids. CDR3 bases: TGTGCCAGCAGCGAACAAAGGACCAATATCTACAATGAGCAGTTCTTC. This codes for CASSEQRTNIYNEQFF.

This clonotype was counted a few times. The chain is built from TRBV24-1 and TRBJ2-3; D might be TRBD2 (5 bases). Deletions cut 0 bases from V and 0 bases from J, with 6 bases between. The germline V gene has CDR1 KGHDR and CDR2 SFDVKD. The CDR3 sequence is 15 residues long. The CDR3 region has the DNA TGTGCCACCAGTGATTTGGGCGGGAGCACAGATACGCAGTATTTT. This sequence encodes CATSDLGGSTDTQYF.

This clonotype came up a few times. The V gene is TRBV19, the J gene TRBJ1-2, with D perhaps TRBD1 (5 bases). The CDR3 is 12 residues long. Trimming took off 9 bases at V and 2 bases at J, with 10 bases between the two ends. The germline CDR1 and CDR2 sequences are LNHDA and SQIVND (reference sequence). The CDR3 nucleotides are TGTGCCAGAGAGACAGAGAACTATGGCTACACCTTC. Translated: CARETENYGYTF.

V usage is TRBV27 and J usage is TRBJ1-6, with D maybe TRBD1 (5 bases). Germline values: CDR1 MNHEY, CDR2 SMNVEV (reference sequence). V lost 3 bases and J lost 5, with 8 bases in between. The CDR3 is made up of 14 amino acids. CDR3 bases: TGTGCCAGCAGTTTGATCAGGGATAATTCACCCCTCCACTTT. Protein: CASSLIRDNSPLHF.

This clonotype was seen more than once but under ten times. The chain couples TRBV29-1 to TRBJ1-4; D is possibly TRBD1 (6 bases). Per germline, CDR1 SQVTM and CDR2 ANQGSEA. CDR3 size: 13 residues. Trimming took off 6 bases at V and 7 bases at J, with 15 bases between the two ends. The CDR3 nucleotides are TGCAGCGTGTCCAGGGGAGCGGGTGAAAAACTGTTTTTT. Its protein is CSVSRGAGEKLFF.

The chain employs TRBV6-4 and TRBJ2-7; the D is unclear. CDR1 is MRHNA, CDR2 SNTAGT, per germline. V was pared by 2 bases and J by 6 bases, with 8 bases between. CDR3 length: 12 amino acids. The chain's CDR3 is CASSDPPGEQYF. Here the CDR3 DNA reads TGTGCCAGCAGTGACCCCCCGGGCGAGCAGTACTTC.

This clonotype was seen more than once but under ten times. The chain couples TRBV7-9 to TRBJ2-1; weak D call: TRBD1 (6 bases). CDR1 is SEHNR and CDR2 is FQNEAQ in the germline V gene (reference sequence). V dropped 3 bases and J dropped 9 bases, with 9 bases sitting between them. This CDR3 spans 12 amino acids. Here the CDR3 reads CASSLGAPEQFF. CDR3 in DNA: TGTGCCAGCAGCTTGGGGGCGCCTGAGCAGTTCTTC.

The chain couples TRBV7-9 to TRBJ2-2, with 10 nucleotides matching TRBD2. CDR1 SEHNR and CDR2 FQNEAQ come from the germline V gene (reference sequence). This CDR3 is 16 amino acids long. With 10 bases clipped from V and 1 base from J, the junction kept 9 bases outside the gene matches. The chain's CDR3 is CANPGLAGENTGELFF. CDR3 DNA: TGTGCCAACCCGGGGCTAGCGGGGGAGAACACCGGGGAGCTGTTTTTT. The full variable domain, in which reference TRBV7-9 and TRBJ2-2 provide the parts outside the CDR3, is DTGVSQNPRHKITKRGQNVTFRCDPISEHNRLYWYRQTLGQGPEFLTYFQNEAQLEKSRLLSDRFSAERPKGSFSTLEIQRTEQGDSAMYLCANPGLAGENTGELFFGEGSRLTVL.

The CDR3 DNA is TGTGCCAGCAACCCGACAGGGGAGAAGCCCCAGCATTTT. It yields the protein CASNPTGEKPQHF. The rearrangement uses TRBV19 and TRBJ1-5, with 8 bases fitting TRBD1. The CDR3 extends over 13 amino acids. The ends lost 9 bases at V and 8 bases at J; junction bases unmatched: 9. Germline CDR1 LNHDA, CDR2 SQIVND (reference sequence).

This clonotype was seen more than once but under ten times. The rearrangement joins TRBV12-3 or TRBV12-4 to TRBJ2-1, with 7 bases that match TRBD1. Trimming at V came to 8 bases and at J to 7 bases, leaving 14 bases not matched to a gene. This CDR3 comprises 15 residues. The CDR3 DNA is TGTGCCAGCCGGATGACAGGGACGGGAAAAAATGAGCAGTTCTTC. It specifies CASRMTGTGKNEQFF.

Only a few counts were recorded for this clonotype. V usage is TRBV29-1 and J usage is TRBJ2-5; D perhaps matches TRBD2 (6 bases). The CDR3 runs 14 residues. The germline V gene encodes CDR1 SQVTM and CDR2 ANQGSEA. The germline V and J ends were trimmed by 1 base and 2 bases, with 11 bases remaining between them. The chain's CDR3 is CSVEGEVVQETQYF. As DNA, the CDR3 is TGCAGCGTTGAAGGGGAGGTCGTTCAAGAGACCCAGTACTTC.

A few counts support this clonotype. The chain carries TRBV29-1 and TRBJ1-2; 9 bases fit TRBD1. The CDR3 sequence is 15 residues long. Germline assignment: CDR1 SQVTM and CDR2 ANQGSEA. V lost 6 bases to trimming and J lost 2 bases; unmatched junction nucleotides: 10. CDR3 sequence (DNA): TGCAGCGTGGAGGAAGGGACAGGGCTCAACTATGGCTACACCTTC. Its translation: CSVEEGTGLNYGYTF. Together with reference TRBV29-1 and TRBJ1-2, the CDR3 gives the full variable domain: SAVISQKPSRDICQRGTSLTIQCQVDSQVTMMFWYRQQPGQSLTLIATANQGSEATYESGFVIDKFPISRPNLTFSTLTVSNMSPEDSSIYLCSVEEGTGLNYGYTFGSGTRLTVV.

CDR3 amino acids: CSARDWGLTEAFF. The CDR3 DNA reads TGCAGTGCTAGAGATTGGGGTCTCACTGAAGCTTTCTTT. This sequence joins TRBV20-1 and TRBJ1-1, with D hard to call. Trimming took off 0 bases at V and 4 bases at J, with 9 bases between the two ends. This CDR3 has 13 amino acids. Germline CDR1 and CDR2: DFQATT and SNEGSKA (reference sequence).

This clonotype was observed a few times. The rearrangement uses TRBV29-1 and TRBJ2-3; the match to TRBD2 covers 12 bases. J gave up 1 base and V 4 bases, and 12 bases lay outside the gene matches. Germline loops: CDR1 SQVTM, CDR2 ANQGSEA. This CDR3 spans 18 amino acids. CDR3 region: CSVAASGRARWGTDTQYF. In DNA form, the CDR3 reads TGCAGCGTTGCGGCTAGCGGGAGGGCCCGGTGGGGCACAGATACGCAGTATTTT.

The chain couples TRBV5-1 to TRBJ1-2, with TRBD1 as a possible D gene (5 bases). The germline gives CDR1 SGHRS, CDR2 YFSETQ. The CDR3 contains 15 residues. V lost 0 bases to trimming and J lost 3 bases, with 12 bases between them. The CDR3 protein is CASSLDRPSYYGYTF. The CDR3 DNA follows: TGCGCCAGCAGCTTGGACAGGCCCAGCTACTATGGCTACACCTTC.

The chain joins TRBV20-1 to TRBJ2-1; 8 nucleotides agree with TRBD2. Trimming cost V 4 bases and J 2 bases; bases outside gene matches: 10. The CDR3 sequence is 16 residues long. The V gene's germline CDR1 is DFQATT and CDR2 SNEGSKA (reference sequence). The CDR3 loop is CSATPEAGGPYNEQFF. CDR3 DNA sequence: TGCAGTGCTACCCCGGAGGCGGGAGGTCCCTACAATGAGCAGTTCTTC.

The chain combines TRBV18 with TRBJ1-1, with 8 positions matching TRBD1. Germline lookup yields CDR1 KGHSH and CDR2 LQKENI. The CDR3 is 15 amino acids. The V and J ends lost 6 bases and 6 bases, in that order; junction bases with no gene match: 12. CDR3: CASSLSPQGAAEAFF. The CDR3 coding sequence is TGTGCCAGCTCTCTATCCCCCCAGGGGGCCGCTGAAGCTTTCTTT.

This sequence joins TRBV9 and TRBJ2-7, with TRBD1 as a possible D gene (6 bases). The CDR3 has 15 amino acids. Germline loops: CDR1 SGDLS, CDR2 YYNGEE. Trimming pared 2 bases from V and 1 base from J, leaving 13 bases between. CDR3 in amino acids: CASSVSGTISYEQYF. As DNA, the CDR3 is TGTGCCAGCAGCGTGTCCGGGACAATTTCCTACGAGCAGTACTTC.